One sample yielded the 17 T cell receptor beta chains listed below, sequenced in a study of blood T cells in healthy people across ages. The use of a sample-barcoded 5' primer and a J-beta primer mix characterized a second PCR of roughly 6 to 11 cycles. TCRdb itself ran the 5' RACE reads through MiXCR, one entry per CDR3 protein. The sample yields hundreds of thousands of distinct CDR3 sequences, about 30% seen once. Sequences were obtained from blood. Receptor source: a woman of 80 years or more in good health.

The J gene is TRBJ1-4, the V gene TRBV7-9; D remains ambiguous. The CDR3 is made up of 14 amino acids. The ends were cut back, 5 bases at V and 5 bases at J, with 12 bases in the middle. Germline CDR1 is SEHNR and CDR2 is FQNEAQ (reference sequence). DNA for the CDR3: TGTGCCAGCAGCCCCGGAGCCATCAATGAAAAACTGTTTTTT. Encoded protein: CASSPGAINEKLFF.

This clonotype was picked up many times. The chain recombines TRBV7-2 with TRBJ2-3; no clear D. The CDR3 is 13 amino acids. Germline CDR1 and CDR2: SGHTA and FQGNSA. The germline V and J ends were trimmed by 0 bases and 3 bases, with 4 bases remaining between them. The CDR3 spells CASSLARTDTQYF. Here the CDR3 DNA reads TGTGCCAGCAGCTTAGCCAGAACAGATACGCAGTATTTT.

The table lists this clonotype with a few counts. One junction end disagrees with the germline gene, perhaps due to a read error. The gene calls are TRBV20-1 and TRBJ1-2; 8 nucleotides agree with TRBD1. Per the germline V gene, CDR1 is DFQATT and CDR2 is SNEGSKA (reference sequence). The CDR3 loop spans 14 amino acids. The CDR3 DNA follows: TGCAGTGCTAAGTTTGACAGGGGAGACTATGGCTGCACCTTC. This translates into CSAKFDRGDYGCTF.

This clonotype was counted many times. V usage is TRBV7-8 and J usage is TRBJ2-7, with 10 nucleotides matching TRBD1. V shed 7 bases and J 4 bases; nucleotides not matched to a gene: 13. From germline, CDR1 is SGHVS and CDR2 FQNEAQ. This CDR3 contains 16 residues. CDR3 residues: CASIPGRGQGNYEQYF. CDR3 nucleotides: TGTGCCAGCATCCCTGGGCGGGGACAGGGGAATTACGAGCAGTACTTC.

This clonotype has just one count. A clone one base away is much larger, so this may be a read error. The chain recombines TRBV7-2 with TRBJ1-2; D possibly corresponds to TRBD1 (5 bases). Trimming pared 1 base from V and 2 bases from J, leaving 11 bases between. This CDR3 region has 15 residues. The germline gives CDR1 SGHTA, CDR2 FQGNSA. The CDR3 reads CASSLVGGVNYGYTF. CDR3 bases: TGTGCCAGCAGCTTAGTGGGGGGGGTCAACTATGGCTACACCTTC.

To note about this clonotype: This sequence may be a read error, since a much larger clone differs from it by one base. V is TRBV10-3 and J is TRBJ2-5; the match to TRBD1 covers 7 bases. The better agreement between TRBJ2-7 and the DNA end casts doubt on the J call. The germline gives CDR1 ENHRY, CDR2 SYGVKD. The CDR3 totals 13 residues. CDR3 sequence reads: CAISPDRHCEQYF. In nucleotides, the CDR3 is TGTGCCATCAGTCCGGACAGGCACTGCGAGCAGTACTTC.

This clonotype was found once. The chain has TRBV6-1 and TRBJ2-6; D is unclear. In germline, CDR1 is MNHNS, CDR2 SASEGT. Trimming took off 7 bases at V and 0 bases at J, with 19 bases between the two ends. The CDR3 spans 18 residues. DNA of the CDR3: TGTGCCAGCAAGGCTAACGGGCTCTCTTTCTCTGGGGCCAACGTCCTGACTTTC. Amino acid sequence: CASKANGLSFSGANVLTF.

The chain employs TRBV18 and TRBJ2-7; the match to TRBD2 covers 9 bases. CDR1 is KGHSH, CDR2 LQKENI, per germline. V shed 5 bases and J 10 bases; nucleotides not matched to a gene: 9. The CDR3 length is 13 residues. The CDR3 spells CASSSGLAEAQYF. The CDR3 region has the DNA TGTGCCAGCTCATCGGGACTAGCAGAGGCCCAGTACTTC.

Points on this clonotype: Germline is not matched at one junction end, which may reflect a read error. The V and J genes are TRBV14 and TRBJ2-5, with a tentative D call TRBD1 (5 bases). The DNA matches TRBJ2-7 better at its end, which makes the J call doubtful. Germline CDR1 reads SGHDN; CDR2 reads FVKESK. The CDR3 contains 14 residues. The CDR3 reads CVSSRVGAGYEQYF. The CDR3 DNA is TGTGTCAGCAGCCGGGTAGGGGCAGGGTACGAGCAGTACTTC.

Ten or more counts support this clonotype. The V and J genes are TRBV12-3 or TRBV12-4 and TRBJ1-2; D is ambiguous. V shed 7 bases and J shed 8 bases, with 14 bases lying between them. This CDR3 comprises 12 residues. The CDR3 bases are TGTGCCAGCACCGGACGAGGAGGGGGCTACACCTTC. Protein product: CASTGRGGGYTF.

This clonotype has a handful of counts. At one boundary the junction diverges from the germline segment, which might be a read error. This chain connects TRBV7-2 to TRBJ2-3, with D uncertain. CDR3 length equals 12 residues. The V gene's germline CDR1 is SGHTA and CDR2 FQGNSA. In DNA, the CDR3 is TGTGCCAGCGGCTTCATGTCCGATGCGCAGTATTTT. It yields the protein CASGFMSDAQYF. The entire variable domain, with the rest obtained from reference TRBV7-2 and TRBJ2-3, is as follows: GAGVSQSPSNKVTEKGKDVELRCDPISGHTALYWYRQSLGQGLEFLIYFQGNSAPDKSGLPSDRFSAERTGGSVSTLTIQRTQQEDSAVYLCASGFMSDAQYFGPGTRLTVL.

This clonotype was seen at least ten times. This chain joins TRBV6-2 or TRBV6-3 and TRBJ2-5; possibly TRBD1 for D (6 bases). The germline V gene encodes CDR1 MNHEY and CDR2 SVGEGT. Trimming removed 1 base at V and 5 bases at J, with 8 bases between. The CDR3 has 13 amino acids. The CDR3 region is CASSYFRGETQYF. In DNA form, the CDR3 reads TGTGCCAGCAGTTACTTCAGGGGCGAGACCCAGTACTTC.

This clonotype showed up many times. The chain links TRBV28 to TRBJ2-7; D is unresolved. Germline V CDR1 and CDR2: MDHEN, SYDVKM. This CDR3 is built from 14 residues. The ends were cut back, 3 bases at V and 0 bases at J, with 9 bases in the middle. CDR3 sequence: CASSLVRNSYEQYF. The CDR3 bases are TGTGCCAGCAGTTTGGTACGGAACTCCTACGAGCAGTACTTC.

This clonotype was counted many times. The CDR3 spells CAITPSRGNYNEQFF. CDR3 bases: TGTGCCATCACCCCGTCGAGGGGAAACTACAATGAGCAGTTCTTC. The chain couples TRBV10-3 to TRBJ2-1; tentatively, D is TRBD1 or TRBD2 (5 bases each). The length of the CDR3 is 15 residues. CDR1 and CDR2 (germline): ENHRY, SYGVKD. Trimming cost V 7 bases and J 3 bases, with 16 bases left between them.

This clonotype was found a few times. CDR3 nucleotide sequence: TGTGCCAGCAGCTTAATATCACCCACTGAAGCTTTCTTT. Its protein product is CASSLISPTEAFF. The V gene is TRBV7-2, the J gene TRBJ1-1; D gene uncertain. There are 13 residues in the CDR3. CDR1 SGHTA and CDR2 FQGNSA come from the germline V gene. Trimming pared 2 bases from V and 4 bases from J, leaving 8 bases between.

This clonotype was seen more than once but under ten times. J is TRBJ1-1 and V is TRBV24-1; D unclear. V was clipped by 2 bases and J by 5 bases, with 8 bases between them. Germline V gene lookup returns CDR1 KGHDR and CDR2 SFDVKD. The CDR3 runs 13 residues. Here the CDR3 DNA reads TGTGCCACCAGTGATTCCCAGTTAACTGAAGCTTTCTTT. This encodes CATSDSQLTEAFF.

This rearrangement joins TRBV4-1 to TRBJ2-7; D remains ambiguous. Germline lookup yields CDR1 MGHRA and CDR2 YSYEKL. The V end lost 1 base, the J end lost 2 bases, and 12 bases lay between the germline ends. CDR3 length: 15 amino acids. The CDR3 protein is CASSQVGRRAYEQYF. CDR3 sequence (DNA): TGCGCCAGCAGCCAAGTGGGTCGGCGAGCCTACGAGCAGTACTTC.